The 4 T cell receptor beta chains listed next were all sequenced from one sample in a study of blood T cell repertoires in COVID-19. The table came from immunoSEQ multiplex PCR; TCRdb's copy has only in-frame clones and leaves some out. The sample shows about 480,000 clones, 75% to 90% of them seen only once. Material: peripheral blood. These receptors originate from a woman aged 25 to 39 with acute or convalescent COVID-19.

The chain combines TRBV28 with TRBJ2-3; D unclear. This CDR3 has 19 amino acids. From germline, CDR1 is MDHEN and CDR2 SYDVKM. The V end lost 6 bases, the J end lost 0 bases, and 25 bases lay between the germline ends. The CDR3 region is CASRDLLVRWPPSTDTQYF. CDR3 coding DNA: TGTGCCAGCAGAGATCTGCTAGTACGGTGGCCTCCTAGCACAGATACGCAGTATTTT.

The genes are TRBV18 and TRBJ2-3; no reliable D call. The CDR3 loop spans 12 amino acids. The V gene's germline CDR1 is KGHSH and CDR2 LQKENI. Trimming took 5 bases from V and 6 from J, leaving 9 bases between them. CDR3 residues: CASSLYWDTQYF. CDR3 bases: TGTGCCAGCTCATTGTACTGGGATACGCAGTATTTT.

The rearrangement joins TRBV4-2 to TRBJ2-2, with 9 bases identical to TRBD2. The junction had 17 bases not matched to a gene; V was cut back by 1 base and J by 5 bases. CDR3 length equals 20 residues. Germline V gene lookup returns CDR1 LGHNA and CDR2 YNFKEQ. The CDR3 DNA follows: TGTGCCAGCAGCCAAGTCCTAGCGGGGAGCGTCATCGCGGAAACCGGGGAGCTGTTTTTT. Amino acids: CASSQVLAGSVIAETGELFF.

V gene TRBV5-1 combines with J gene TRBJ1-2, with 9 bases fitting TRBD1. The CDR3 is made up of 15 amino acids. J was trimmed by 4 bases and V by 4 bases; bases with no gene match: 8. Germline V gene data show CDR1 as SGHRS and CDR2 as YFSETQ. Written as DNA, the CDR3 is TGCGCCAGCAGCAGAACAGGGGGCCCTAGCTATGGCTACACCTTC. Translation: CASSRTGGPSYGYTF.